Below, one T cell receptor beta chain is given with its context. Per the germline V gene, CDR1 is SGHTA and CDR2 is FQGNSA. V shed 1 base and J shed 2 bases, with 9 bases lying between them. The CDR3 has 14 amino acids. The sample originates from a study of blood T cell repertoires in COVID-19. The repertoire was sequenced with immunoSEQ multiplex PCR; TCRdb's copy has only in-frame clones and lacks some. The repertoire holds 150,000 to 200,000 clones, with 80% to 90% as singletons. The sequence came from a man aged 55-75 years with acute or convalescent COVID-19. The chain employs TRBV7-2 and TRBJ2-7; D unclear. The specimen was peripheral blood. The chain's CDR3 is CASSLGGSPYEQYF. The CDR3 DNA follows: TGTGCCAGCAGCTTAGGTGGCAGTCCCTACGAGCAGTACTTC.